This TCR beta chain was identified during a study of early T cells in non-severe SARS-CoV-2 infection. TCRdb fed the 5' RACE reads into MiXCR, producing one record per CDR3 protein. This table holds some 100,000 distinct CDR3 sequences, roughly 15% found once. Study observations and caveats: Lookups in VDJdb leaned toward anti-spike CD8 responses and missed private and CD4 specificities.

As to this clonotype: Its antigen is unidentified.

The clonotype originates from an adult who was a healthcare worker with PCR-confirmed SARS-CoV-2 infection or an uninfected control (not recorded which). Sequencing used whole blood.

Here the CDR3 reads CASSGPANYGYTF. In DNA, the CDR3 is TGTGCCAGCAGTGGGCCAGCTAACTATGGCTACACCTTC. The chain couples TRBV9 to TRBJ1-2; D gene ambiguous. The CDR3 loop spans 13 amino acids. With 5 bases removed from V and 0 bases from J, the gap between germline ends came to 8 bases. Germline lookup yields CDR1 SGDLS and CDR2 YYNGEE.